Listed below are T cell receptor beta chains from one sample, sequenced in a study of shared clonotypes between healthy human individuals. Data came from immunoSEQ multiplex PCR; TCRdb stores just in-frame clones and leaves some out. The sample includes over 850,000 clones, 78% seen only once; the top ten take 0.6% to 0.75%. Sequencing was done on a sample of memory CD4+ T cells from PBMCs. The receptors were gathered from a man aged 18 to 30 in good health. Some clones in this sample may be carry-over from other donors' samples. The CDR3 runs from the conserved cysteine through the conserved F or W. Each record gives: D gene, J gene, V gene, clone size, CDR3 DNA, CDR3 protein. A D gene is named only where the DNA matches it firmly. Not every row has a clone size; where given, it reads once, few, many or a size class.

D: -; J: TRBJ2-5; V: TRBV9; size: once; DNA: TGTGCCAGCAGCGTTCGAGGGATCCCCTTAGAGACCCAGTACTTC; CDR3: CASSVRGIPLETQYF
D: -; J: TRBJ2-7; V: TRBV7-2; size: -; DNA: TGTGCCAGCAGCTCAGGACAGAGGTTGCACGAGCAGTACTTC; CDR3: CASSSGQRLHEQYF
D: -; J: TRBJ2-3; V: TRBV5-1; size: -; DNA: TGCGCCAGCAGCTTGGAAATTGGGGATACGCAGTATTTT; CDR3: CASSLEIGDTQYF
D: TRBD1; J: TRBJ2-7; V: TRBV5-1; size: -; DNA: TGCGCCAGCAGCCATGGACAGGGAAGCTACGAGCAGTACTTC; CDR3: CASSHGQGSYEQYF
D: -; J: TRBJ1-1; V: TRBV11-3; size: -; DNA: TGTGCCAGCAGCCAAGGAGGAGCGGAGAACACTGAAGCTTTCTTT; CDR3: CASSQGGAENTEAFF
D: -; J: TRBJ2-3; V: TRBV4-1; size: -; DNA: TGCGCCAGCAGCCAAGTCGAGGATGTTGGAGATACGCAGTATTTT; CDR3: CASSQVEDVGDTQYF
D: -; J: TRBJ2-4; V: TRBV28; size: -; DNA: TGTGCCAGCAGTTTGGGGACCTTAGGAACCTTAGGCAAAAACATTCAGTACTTC; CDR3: CASSLGTLGTLGKNIQYF
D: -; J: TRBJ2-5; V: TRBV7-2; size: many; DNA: TGTGCCAGCAGCTTAGTGGGCGAGACCCAGTACTTC; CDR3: CASSLVGETQYF
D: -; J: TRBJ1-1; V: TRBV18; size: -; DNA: TGTGCCAGCTCACCACCTTCTACCCATTCTCCTGAAGCTTTCTTT; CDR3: CASSPPSTHSPEAFF
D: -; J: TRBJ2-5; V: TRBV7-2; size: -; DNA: TGTGCCAGCAGCTCCGGGGTTGGGGGGACCCAGTACTTC; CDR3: CASSSGVGGTQYF
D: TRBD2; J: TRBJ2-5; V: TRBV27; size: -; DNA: TGTGCCAGCAGTTCCATACTAGCGGGAGATCGGGAGACCCAGTACTTC; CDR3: CASSSILAGDRETQYF